Listed below are T cell receptor beta chains from one sample, sequenced in a study. TCRdb re-called the reads with MiXCR, one entry per CDR3 protein. The table lists roughly 5,800 distinct CDR3 sequences, 9.5% of them singletons. The sample consisted of CD4+ T cells from synovial fluid. The receptors here all came from a human donor with rheumatoid arthritis. The CDR3 runs from the conserved cysteine through the conserved F or W. A D gene is named only where the DNA matches it firmly. The size field reads once, few or many counts, or a class when the clone is expanded.

>TRBJ2-7|-|TRBV20-1|medium-sized
TGCAGTGCTAGGGACGACAGCTACGAGCAGTACTTC
CSARDDSYEQYF
>TRBJ1-5|-|TRBV19|few
TGTGCCAGTAGTCAAACCCCCGGACGGGGAAGAAACGCTTATCCCCATTTT
CASSQTPGRGRNAYPHF
>TRBJ2-3|TRBD2|TRBV5-1|few
TGCGCCAGCAGCTTGTCGACTAGCGGAGACACAGATACGCAGTATTTT
CASSLSTSGDTDTQYF
>TRBJ2-1|TRBD2|TRBV10-1|many
TGCGCCAGCAGTGGAGGACTAGCGGTTTACAATGAGCAGTTCTTC
CASSGGLAVYNEQFF
>TRBJ1-1|-|TRBV5-1|medium-sized
TGCGCCAGCAGCCCCCAGACAGTAGGGGGGAACACTGAAGCTTTCTTT
CASSPQTVGGNTEAFF
>TRBJ2-5|-|TRBV27|many
TGTGCCAGCAGGCGTGTACCTCAAGAGACCCAGTACTTC
CASRRVPQETQYF
>TRBJ2-5|-|TRBV11-2|large
TGTGCCAGCAGCCCAACCGGGACGTTAGAGACCCAGTACTTC
CASSPTGTLETQYF
>TRBJ2-7|TRBD2|TRBV12-3/TRBV12-4|many
TGTGCCAGCAGTCCCGGGACTAGCGCGACCTACGAGCAGTACTTC
CASSPGTSATYEQYF
>TRBJ2-3|TRBD1|TRBV11-2|many
TGTGCCAGCAGCAGAGGACAGGGCACAGATACGCAGTATTTT
CASSRGQGTDTQYF
>TRBJ1-2|TRBD1|TRBV28|few
TGTGCCAGCAGTCCACAGGGGGCGGCTGGCTACACCTTC
CASSPQGAAGYTF
>TRBJ1-2|-|TRBV3-1|many
TGTGCCAGCAGCCAAGGGGCAGGGAAAATGGGAGGCTACACCTTC
CASSQGAGKMGGYTF